This entry lists 15 T cell receptor beta chains sequenced from one sample in a study of blood T cell repertoires in COVID-19. The method was immunoSEQ multiplex PCR; TCRdb's version includes in-frame clones alone and lacks a portion of them. The sample includes approximately 210,000 clones, roughly four fifths seen only once; the top ten take about 12%. The sequenced sample was peripheral blood. The receptors were gathered from a woman aged 40 to 55 with acute or convalescent COVID-19.

This chain links TRBV6-4 with TRBJ1-4, with 9 positions matching TRBD1. With V trimmed by 2 bases and J by 5 bases, 6 bases remained unmatched. This CDR3 is 16 amino acids long. CDR1 is MRHNA, CDR2 SNTAGT, per germline. CDR3 protein: CASSDATGGGNEKLFF. In DNA form, the CDR3 reads TGTGCCAGCAGTGACGCAACAGGGGGCGGAAATGAAAAACTGTTTTTT.

The chain carries TRBV10-1 and TRBJ2-2; D gene uncertain. Germline V lookup: CDR1 WNHNN, CDR2 SYGVQD (reference sequence). The V gene lost 10 bases and the J gene lost 4 bases, with 13 bases spanning the gap. The length of the CDR3 is 13 residues. CDR3 in amino acids: CATQKVVTGELFF. DNA of the CDR3: TGCGCCACCCAAAAAGTAGTCACCGGGGAGCTGTTTTTT.

The genes are TRBV6-5 and TRBJ1-4; D uncertain. In germline, CDR1 is MNHEY, CDR2 SVGAGI. There are 13 residues in the CDR3. Trimming cost V 6 bases and J 8 bases, with 13 bases left between them. In DNA form, the CDR3 reads TGTGCCAGCAGCCGGACTCTTGGGGAAAAACTGTTTTTT. The encoded protein is CASSRTLGEKLFF.

This chain uses TRBV29-1 with TRBJ2-7, with 9 bases matching TRBD1. This CDR3 is 16 amino acids long. Germline CDR1 reads SQVTM; CDR2 reads ANQGSEA. With V trimmed by 5 bases and J by 5 bases, 16 bases remained unmatched. CDR3 in amino acids: CSVFKQGAFLTNEQYF. In DNA form, the CDR3 reads TGCAGCGTTTTCAAACAGGGGGCTTTTCTCACCAACGAGCAGTACTTC.

This clone was seen a few times. The chain employs TRBV5-4 and TRBJ2-7; no clear D gene. Germline assignment: CDR1 SGHNT and CDR2 YYREEE (reference sequence). Trimming left V 3 bases short and J 5 bases short, with 12 bases between. CDR3 length: 13 amino acids. CDR3 coding DNA: TGTGCCAGCAGCTGCCCCACCCCAGACGAGCAGTACTTC. Translating it yields CASSCPTPDEQYF.

The rearrangement uses TRBV3-1 (or the pseudogene TRBV3-2) and TRBJ2-4, with a weak D call TRBD2 (6 bases). The germline V and J ends were trimmed by 1 base and 0 bases, with 25 bases remaining between them. Germline V lookup: CDR1 LGHDT, CDR2 YNNKEL (reference sequence). CDR3 length: 21 residues. DNA of the CDR3: TGTGCCAGCAGCCAAGGAGACAGTAAGCTTTTAGCGGACCTAGCCAAAAACATTCAGTACTTC. Its translation is CASSQGDSKLLADLAKNIQYF.

This chain connects TRBV10-2 to TRBJ2-7; TRBD2 matches 8 bases. V was clipped by 3 bases and J by 1 base; unmatched bases: 8. The CDR3 is 16 amino acids. CDR1 and CDR2 from the germline V gene are WSHSY and SAAADI. The CDR3 DNA is TGCGCCAGCAGTGACGTTGGGGGCGGGAGGTCCTACGAGCAGTACTTC. Translation gives CASSDVGGGRSYEQYF.

The rearrangement links TRBV6-6 to TRBJ2-3; 15 nucleotides agree with TRBD2. The junction had 10 bases not matched to a gene; V was cut back by 7 bases and J by 8 bases. The CDR3 loop spans 16 amino acids. Looked up from germline, CDR1 is MNHNY and CDR2 is SVGAGI (reference sequence). The CDR3 loop is CASTLIGTSGRSTQYF. The CDR3 coding sequence is TGTGCCAGCACCTTGATCGGGACTAGCGGGAGGAGTACGCAGTATTTT.

The V gene is TRBV5-4, the J gene TRBJ2-3; 11 nucleotides align to TRBD2. Germline CDR1 SGHNT, CDR2 YYREEE (reference sequence). The trim removed 4 bases at V and 4 bases at J, leaving 5 bases unmatched. The CDR3 is made up of 15 amino acids. Written as DNA, the CDR3 is TGTGCCAGCAGCGATACTAGCGGGAGACCAGATACGCAGTATTTT. Translated, it gives CASSDTSGRPDTQYF.

The chain employs TRBV3-1 (or the pseudogene TRBV3-2) and TRBJ2-3, with 9 bases aligning to TRBD2. J gave up 4 bases and V 4 bases, and 6 bases lay outside the gene matches. The CDR3 runs 15 residues. Germline assignment: CDR1 LGHDT and CDR2 YNNKEL (reference sequence). In DNA form, the CDR3 reads TGTGCCAGCAGCCTGCCGGGACTAGCAGCAGATACGCAGTATTTT. It codes for CASSLPGLAADTQYF.

The rearrangement uses TRBV6-6 and TRBJ1-2, with a weak D call TRBD1 (5 bases). Germline V CDR1 and CDR2: MNHNY, SVGAGI (reference sequence). This CDR3 contains 14 residues. Deletions cut 2 bases from V and 2 bases from J, with 9 bases between. The CDR3 sequence is CASSYRGQNYGYTF. CDR3 sequence (DNA): TGTGCCAGCAGTTACAGGGGCCAGAACTATGGCTACACCTTC.

A single count supports this clone. The chain carries TRBV6-5 and TRBJ2-7; 10 nucleotides match TRBD1. CDR1 and CDR2 (germline): MNHEY, SVGAGI. Trimming at V came to 6 bases and at J to 1 base, leaving 6 bases not matched to a gene. The CDR3 is made up of 15 amino acids. In DNA, the CDR3 is TGTGCCAGCAGACGACAGGGGGCACGGTCCTACGAGCAGTACTTC. Protein: CASRRQGARSYEQYF.

V usage is TRBV7-6 and J usage is TRBJ2-7, with unresolved D. Germline V CDR1 and CDR2: SGHVS, FNYEAQ. Trimming removed 5 bases at V and 2 bases at J, with 16 bases between. This CDR3 region has 15 residues. This CDR3 reads CASSPPGELAYEQYF. For the CDR3, the DNA is TGTGCCAGCAGCCCTCCAGGTGAATTAGCCTACGAGCAGTACTTC.

The CDR3 region has the DNA TGTGCCAGTAGTATAGGGGGGACAGCGGGAGGACCTTACGAGCAGTACTTC. It specifies CASSIGGTAGGPYEQYF. The chain carries TRBV19 and TRBJ2-7, with TRBD2 matching 9 bases. The ends lost 1 base at V and 4 bases at J; junction bases unmatched: 11. Germline V gives CDR1 LNHDA, CDR2 SQIVND (reference sequence). The CDR3 spans 17 residues.

The chain uses TRBV27 and TRBJ2-4, with 9 bases that match TRBD1. The V gene's germline CDR1 is MNHEY and CDR2 SMNVEV (reference sequence). CDR3 length: 15 amino acids. The junction had 9 bases not matched to a gene; V was cut back by 5 bases and J by 7 bases. In DNA form, the CDR3 reads TGTGCCAGCAGTAAGGAACAGGGGGCGAGGAACATTCAGTACTTC. Residues: CASSKEQGARNIQYF.